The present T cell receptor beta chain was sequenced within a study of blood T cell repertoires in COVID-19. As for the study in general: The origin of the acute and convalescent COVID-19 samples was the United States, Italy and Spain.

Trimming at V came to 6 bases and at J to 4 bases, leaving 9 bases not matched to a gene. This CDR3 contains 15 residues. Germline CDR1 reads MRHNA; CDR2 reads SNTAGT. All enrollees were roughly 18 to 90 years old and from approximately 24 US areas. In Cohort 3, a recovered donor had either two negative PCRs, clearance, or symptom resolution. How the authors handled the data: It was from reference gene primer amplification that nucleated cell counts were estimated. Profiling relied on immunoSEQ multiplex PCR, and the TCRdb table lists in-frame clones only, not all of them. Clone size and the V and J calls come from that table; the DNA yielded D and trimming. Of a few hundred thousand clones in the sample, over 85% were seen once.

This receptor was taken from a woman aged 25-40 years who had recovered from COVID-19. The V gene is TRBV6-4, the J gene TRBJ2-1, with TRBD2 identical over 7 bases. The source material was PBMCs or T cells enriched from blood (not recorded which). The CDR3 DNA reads TGTGCCAGCAGCCTGGGGGGAGGGCCATACAATGAGCAGTTCTTC. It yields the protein CASSLGGGPYNEQFF.